The 4 T cell receptor beta chains given below trace back to one sample, sequenced in a study of blood T cell repertoires in COVID-19. Sequenced by immunoSEQ multiplex PCR; TCRdb stores in-frame clones only, minus some. In the table there are 150,000 to 170,000 clones, around four fifths of which are singletons. Sequencing was performed on PBMCs or T cells enriched from blood (not recorded which). These receptors came from a man aged 50-59 years who had recovered from COVID-19.

This clone has just one count. The gene calls are TRBV7-3 and TRBJ2-2; 8 nucleotides match TRBD2. Germline CDR1 reads SGHTA; CDR2 reads FQGTGA. The V segment lost 2 bases and the J segment 7 bases; nucleotides outside the gene matches: 9. The CDR3 runs to 16 residues. CDR3 bases: TGTGCCAGCAGCTTACGGGGGGGCCCCCCGGGCGGGGAGCTGTTTTTT. It is translated as CASSLRGGPPGGELFF.

This clone was counted only a few times. This chain connects TRBV18 to TRBJ1-2, with 11 bases lining up with TRBD1. The trim removed 2 bases at V and 3 bases at J, leaving 8 bases unmatched. This CDR3 has 17 residues. Germline CDR1 is KGHSH and CDR2 is LQKENI. CDR3: CASSPYPDRGQDYGYTF. CDR3 nucleotides: TGTGCCAGCTCACCATACCCGGACAGGGGGCAAGACTATGGCTACACCTTC.

The rearrangement uses TRBV29-1 and TRBJ1-1, with D possibly being TRBD1 (6 bases). CDR3 length: 14 residues. V was pared by 5 bases and J by 3 bases, with 16 bases between. Germline assignment: CDR1 SQVTM and CDR2 ANQGSEA. This chain's CDR3 is CSVFRGGWDTEAFF. DNA for the CDR3: TGCAGCGTTTTTCGAGGGGGATGGGACACTGAAGCTTTCTTT.

This chain uses TRBV6-6 with TRBJ1-1; maybe TRBD1 (6 bases). Germline V gene sequence: CDR1 MNHNY, CDR2 SVGAGI (reference sequence). V was shortened by 5 bases and J by 1 base, with 14 bases between the two germline ends. This CDR3 has 15 amino acids. The CDR3 spells CASSDQDRKNTEAFF. The CDR3, as DNA: TGTGCCAGCAGTGACCAGGACAGAAAGAACACTGAAGCTTTCTTT.